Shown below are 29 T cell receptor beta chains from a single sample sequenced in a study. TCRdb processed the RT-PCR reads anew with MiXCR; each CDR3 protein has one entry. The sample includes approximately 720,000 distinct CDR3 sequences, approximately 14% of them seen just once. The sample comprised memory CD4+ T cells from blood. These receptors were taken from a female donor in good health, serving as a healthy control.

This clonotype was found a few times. Here the CDR3 reads CASSKLGNTEAFF. CDR3 sequence (DNA): TGTGCCAGCAGTAAACTAGGGAACACTGAAGCTTTCTTT. The V gene is TRBV6-4, the J gene TRBJ1-1, with D unclear. V was cut by 5 bases and J by 1 base, with 8 bases left in between. CDR1 MRHNA and CDR2 SNTAGT come from the germline V gene. The CDR3 has 13 amino acids.

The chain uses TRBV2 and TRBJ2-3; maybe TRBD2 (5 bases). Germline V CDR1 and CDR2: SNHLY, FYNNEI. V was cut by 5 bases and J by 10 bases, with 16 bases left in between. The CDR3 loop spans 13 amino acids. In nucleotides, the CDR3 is TGTGCCAGCAGTCCCTCTCCGAGGGTACCGCAGTATTTT. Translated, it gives CASSPSPRVPQYF.

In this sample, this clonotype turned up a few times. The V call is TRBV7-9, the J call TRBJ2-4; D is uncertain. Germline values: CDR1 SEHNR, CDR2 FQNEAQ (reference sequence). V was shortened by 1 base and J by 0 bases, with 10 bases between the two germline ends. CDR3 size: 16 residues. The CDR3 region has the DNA TGTGCCAGCAGCTTAGGGGATAGTATAGCCAAAAACATTCAGTACTTC. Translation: CASSLGDSIAKNIQYF.

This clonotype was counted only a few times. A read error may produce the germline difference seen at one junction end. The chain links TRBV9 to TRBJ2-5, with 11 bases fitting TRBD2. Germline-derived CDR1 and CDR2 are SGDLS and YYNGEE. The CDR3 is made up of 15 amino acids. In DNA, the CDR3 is TGTGCCAGCAGCGTGACTAGCGGGAACCAGGAGACCCAGTACTTC. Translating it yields CASSVTSGNQETQYF. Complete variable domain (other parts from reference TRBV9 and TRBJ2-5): DSGVTQTPKHLITATGQRVTLRCSPRSGDLSVYWYQQSLDQGLQFLIQYYNGEERAKGNILERFSAQQFPDLHSELNLSSLELGDSALYFCASSVTSGNQETQYFGPGTRLLVL.

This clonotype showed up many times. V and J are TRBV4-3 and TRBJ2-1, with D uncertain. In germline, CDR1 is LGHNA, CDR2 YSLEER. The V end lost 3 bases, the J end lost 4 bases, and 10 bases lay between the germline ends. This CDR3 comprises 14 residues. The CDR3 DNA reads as TGCGCCAGCAGCCACTCCGACTTATACAATGAGCAGTTCTTC. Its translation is CASSHSDLYNEQFF.

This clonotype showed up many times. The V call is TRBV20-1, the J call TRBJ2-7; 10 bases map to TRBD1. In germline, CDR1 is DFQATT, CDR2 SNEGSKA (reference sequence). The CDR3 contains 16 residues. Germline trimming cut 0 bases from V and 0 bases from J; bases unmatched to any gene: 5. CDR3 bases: TGCAGTGCTAGAGATTGGGGACAGGGGACCTCCTACGAGCAGTACTTC. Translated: CSARDWGQGTSYEQYF.

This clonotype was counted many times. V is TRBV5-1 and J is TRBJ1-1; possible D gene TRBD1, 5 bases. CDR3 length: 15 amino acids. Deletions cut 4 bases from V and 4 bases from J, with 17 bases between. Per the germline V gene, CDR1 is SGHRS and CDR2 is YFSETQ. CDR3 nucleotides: TGCGCCAGCAGCACAGGAGTCGATCGGGGCACTGAAGCTTTCTTT. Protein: CASSTGVDRGTEAFF.

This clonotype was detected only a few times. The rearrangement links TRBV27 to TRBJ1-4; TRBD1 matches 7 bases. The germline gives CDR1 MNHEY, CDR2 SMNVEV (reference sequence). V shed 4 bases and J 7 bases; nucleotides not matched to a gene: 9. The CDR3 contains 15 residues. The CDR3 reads CASSSNRGVIEKLFF. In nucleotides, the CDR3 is TGTGCCAGCAGTTCTAACAGGGGCGTTATTGAAAAACTGTTTTTT.

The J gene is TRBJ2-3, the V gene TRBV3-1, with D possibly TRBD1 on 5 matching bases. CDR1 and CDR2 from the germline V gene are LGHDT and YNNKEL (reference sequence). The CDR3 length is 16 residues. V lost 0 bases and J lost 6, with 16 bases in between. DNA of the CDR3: TGTGCCAGCAGCCAAGATGCAGGGTCAACGGAGGATACGCAGTATTTT. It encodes CASSQDAGSTEDTQYF.

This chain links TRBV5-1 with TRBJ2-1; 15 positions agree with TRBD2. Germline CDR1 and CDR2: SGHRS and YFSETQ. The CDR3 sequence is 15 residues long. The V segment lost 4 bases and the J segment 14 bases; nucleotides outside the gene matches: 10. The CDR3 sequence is CASSIGLAGGALEFF. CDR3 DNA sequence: TGCGCCAGCAGCATCGGACTAGCGGGAGGGGCACTAGAGTTCTTC.

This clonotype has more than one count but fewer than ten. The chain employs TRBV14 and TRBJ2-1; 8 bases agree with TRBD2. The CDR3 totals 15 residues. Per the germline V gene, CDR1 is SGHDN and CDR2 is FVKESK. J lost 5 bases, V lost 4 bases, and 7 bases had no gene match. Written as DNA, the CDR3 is TGTGCCAGCAGCCGGGTGGGCGGGAGGCACAATGAGCAGTTCTTC. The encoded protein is CASSRVGGRHNEQFF.

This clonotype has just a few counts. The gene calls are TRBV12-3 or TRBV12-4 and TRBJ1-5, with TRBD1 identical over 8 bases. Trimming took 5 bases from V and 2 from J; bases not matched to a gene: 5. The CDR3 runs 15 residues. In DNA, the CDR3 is TGTGCCAGCAGTCAAGACAGGGGAGGCAATCAGCCCCAGCATTTT. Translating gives CASSQDRGGNQPQHF.

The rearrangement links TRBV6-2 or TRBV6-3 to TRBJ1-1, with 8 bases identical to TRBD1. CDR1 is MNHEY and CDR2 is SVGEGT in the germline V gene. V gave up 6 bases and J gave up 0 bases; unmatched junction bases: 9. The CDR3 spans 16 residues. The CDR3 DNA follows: TGTGCCAGCAGAACCGGGACAGGTAACATGAACACTGAAGCTTTCTTT. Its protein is CASRTGTGNMNTEAFF.

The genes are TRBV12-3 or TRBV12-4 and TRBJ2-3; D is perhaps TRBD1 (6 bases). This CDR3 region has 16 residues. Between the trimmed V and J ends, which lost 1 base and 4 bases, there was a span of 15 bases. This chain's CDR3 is CASSLGGEGVPDTQYF. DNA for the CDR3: TGTGCCAGCAGTTTAGGGGGAGAGGGGGTACCAGATACGCAGTATTTT.

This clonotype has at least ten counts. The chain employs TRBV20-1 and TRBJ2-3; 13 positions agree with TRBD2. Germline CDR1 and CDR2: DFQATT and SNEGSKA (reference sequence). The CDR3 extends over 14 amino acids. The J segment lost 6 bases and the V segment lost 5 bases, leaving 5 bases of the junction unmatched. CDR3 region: CSAPLTSGRDTQYF. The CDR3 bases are TGCAGTGCTCCTCTGACTAGCGGGAGGGATACGCAGTATTTT.

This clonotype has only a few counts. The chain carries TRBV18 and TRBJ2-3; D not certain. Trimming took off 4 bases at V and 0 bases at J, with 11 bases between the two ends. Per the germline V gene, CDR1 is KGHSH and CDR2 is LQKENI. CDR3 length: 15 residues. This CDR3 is CASSLQDPSTDTQYF. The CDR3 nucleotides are TGTGCCAGCTCACTTCAGGATCCTAGCACAGATACGCAGTATTTT. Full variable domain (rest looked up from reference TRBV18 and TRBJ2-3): NAGVMQNPRHLVRRRGQEARLRCSPMKGHSHVYWYRQLPEEGLKFMVYLQKENIIDESGMPKERFSAEFPKEGPSILRIQQVVRGDSAAYFCASSLQDPSTDTQYFGPGTRLTVL.

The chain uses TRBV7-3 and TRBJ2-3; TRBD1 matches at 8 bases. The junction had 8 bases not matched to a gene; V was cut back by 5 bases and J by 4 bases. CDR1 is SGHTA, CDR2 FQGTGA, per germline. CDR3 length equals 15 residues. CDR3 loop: CASSPRTGPPDTQYF. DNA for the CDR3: TGTGCCAGCAGCCCCCGGACAGGGCCTCCAGATACGCAGTATTTT.

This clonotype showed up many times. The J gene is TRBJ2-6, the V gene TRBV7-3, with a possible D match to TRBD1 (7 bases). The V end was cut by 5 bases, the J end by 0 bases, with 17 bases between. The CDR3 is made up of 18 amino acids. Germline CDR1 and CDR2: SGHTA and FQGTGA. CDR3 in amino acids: CASSRNRGLGSGANVLTF. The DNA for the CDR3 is TGTGCCAGCAGCCGAAACAGGGGACTCGGCTCTGGGGCCAACGTCCTGACTTTC.

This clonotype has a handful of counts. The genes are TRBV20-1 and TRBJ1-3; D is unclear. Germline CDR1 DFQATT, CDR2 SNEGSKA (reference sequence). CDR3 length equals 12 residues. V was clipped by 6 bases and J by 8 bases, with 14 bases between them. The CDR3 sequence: CSAGKYAHTIYF. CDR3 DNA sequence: TGCAGTGCAGGAAAGTACGCCCACACCATATATTTT.

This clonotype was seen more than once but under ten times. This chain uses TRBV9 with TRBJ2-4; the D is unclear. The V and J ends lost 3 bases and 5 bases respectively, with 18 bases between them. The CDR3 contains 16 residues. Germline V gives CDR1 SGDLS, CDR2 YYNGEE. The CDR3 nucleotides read TGTGCCAGCAGCGCCCCGGGTGTTGGTAGGGAAAACATTCAGTACTTC. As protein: CASSAPGVGRENIQYF.

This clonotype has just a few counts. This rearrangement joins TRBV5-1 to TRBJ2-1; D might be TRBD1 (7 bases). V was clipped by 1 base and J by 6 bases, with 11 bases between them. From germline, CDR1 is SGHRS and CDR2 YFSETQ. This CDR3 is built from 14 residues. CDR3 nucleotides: TGCGCCAGCAGCTTGACAGGGGAGGCCAATGAGCAGTTCTTC. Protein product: CASSLTGEANEQFF.

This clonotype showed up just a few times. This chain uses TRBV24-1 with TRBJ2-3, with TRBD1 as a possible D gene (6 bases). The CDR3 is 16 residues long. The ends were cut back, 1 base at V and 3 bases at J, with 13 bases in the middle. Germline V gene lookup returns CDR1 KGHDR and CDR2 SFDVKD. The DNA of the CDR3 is TGTGCCACCAGTGATTTCAGAAGGGGGACAACAGATACGCAGTATTTT. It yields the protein CATSDFRRGTTDTQYF.

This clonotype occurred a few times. As DNA, the CDR3 is TGTGCCAGCAGCTTATTTGTTGAGACAGGAGAGACCCAGTACTTC. It translates to CASSLFVETGETQYF. The rearrangement joins TRBV11-2 to TRBJ2-5; perhaps TRBD1 as D (6 bases). Trimming took 2 bases from V and 4 from J, leaving 14 bases between them. The CDR3 consists of 15 residues. Germline V gene data show CDR1 as SGHAT and CDR2 as FQNNGV.

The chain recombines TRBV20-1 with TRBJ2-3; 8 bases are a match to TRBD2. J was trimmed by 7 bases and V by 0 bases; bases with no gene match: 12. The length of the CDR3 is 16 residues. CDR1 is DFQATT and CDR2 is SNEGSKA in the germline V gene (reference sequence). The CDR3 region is CSARDLGREAVNTQYF. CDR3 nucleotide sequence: TGCAGTGCTAGAGATTTAGGGCGGGAGGCCGTAAATACGCAGTATTTT.

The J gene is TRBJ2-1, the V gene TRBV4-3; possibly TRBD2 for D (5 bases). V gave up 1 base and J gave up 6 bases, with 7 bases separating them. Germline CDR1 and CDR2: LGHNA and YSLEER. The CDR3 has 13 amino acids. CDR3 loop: CASSQVDFNEQFF. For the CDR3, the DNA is TGCGCCAGCAGCCAAGTGGACTTCAATGAGCAGTTCTTC.

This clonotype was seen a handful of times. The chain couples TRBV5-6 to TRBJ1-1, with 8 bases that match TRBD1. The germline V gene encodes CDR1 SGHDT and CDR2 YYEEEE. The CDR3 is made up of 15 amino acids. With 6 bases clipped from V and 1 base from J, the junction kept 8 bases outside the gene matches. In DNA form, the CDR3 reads TGTGCCAGCATCGTATTTGGACAGGGGAACACTGAAGCTTTCTTT. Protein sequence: CASIVFGQGNTEAFF.

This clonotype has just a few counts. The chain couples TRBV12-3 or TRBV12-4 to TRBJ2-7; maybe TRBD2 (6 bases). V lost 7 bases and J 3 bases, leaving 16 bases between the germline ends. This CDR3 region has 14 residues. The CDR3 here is CASMVAAGSYEQYF. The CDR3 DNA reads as TGTGCCAGCATGGTAGCGGCGGGAAGCTACGAGCAGTACTTC.

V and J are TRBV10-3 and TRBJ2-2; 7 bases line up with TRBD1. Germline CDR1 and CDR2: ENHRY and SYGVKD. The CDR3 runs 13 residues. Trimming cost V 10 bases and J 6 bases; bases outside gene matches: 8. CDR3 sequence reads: CATRDSLPGELFF. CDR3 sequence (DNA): TGTGCCACAAGGGACAGTCTGCCCGGGGAGCTGTTTTTT.

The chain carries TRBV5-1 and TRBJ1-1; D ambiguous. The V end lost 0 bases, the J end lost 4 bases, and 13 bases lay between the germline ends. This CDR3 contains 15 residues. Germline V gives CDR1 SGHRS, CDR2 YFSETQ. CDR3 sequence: CASSLDGTFGTEAFF. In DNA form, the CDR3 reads TGCGCCAGCAGCTTGGACGGAACTTTCGGCACTGAAGCTTTCTTT.